In its sample, the clone carrying this T cell receptor (beta chain) was seen a few times. Every isolated RNA sample was fully reverse transcribed, so sequencing captured expressed TCRB transcripts. Assay used: immunoSEQ multiplex PCR; TCRdb lists only in-frame clones, some missing. The table shows some 410,000 clones, with about an eighth occurring only once. This CDR3 is built from 15 residues. The ends were cut back, 5 bases at V and 4 bases at J, with 17 bases in the middle. Germline assignment: CDR1 SGHVS and CDR2 FQNEAQ. The record originates from a study of beta chain features in type 1 diabetes.

The specimen sequenced was naive CD4+ T cells from blood. The rearrangement uses TRBV7-8 and TRBJ1-1; D might be TRBD1 (5 bases). This sequence originates from a young woman in good health. The CDR3 region is CASSIVREIRTEAFF. CDR3 DNA sequence: TGTGCCAGCAGCATAGTCAGGGAAATCCGCACTGAAGCTTTCTTT.